This T cell receptor (beta chain) was sequenced during a study of T cell repertoires in cytomegalovirus infection. Across the whole study: Based on public TCR beta signatures, there were indications of CMV infection and of a matching HLA type.

Regarding the study as a whole: Identification of carriers of CMV plus the relevant HLA was performed using cumulative public TCR beta family frequency. The ex vivo response showed dominance by HLA-C-restricted CMV-specific TCR beta clonotypes.

TCRdb reanalysed the reads using MiXCR and keeps one entry per CDR3 protein. The sample includes 450,000 to 550,000 distinct CDR3 sequences, about 44% seen only once; the top ten take about two fifths. This clonotype has more than one count but fewer than ten. Antigen: not known. The ends were cut back, 0 bases at V and 5 bases at J, with 22 bases in the middle. The CDR3 runs 18 residues. This material consisted of cultured PBMCs, taken from culture after CMV antigen stimulation. This chain joins TRBV12-3 or TRBV12-4 and TRBJ1-2, with D possibly matching TRBD1 (6 bases). This clonotype was sampled from a human donor in good health (CMV status not recorded). Some clones in this sample may be carry-over from other donors' samples. DNA for the CDR3: TGTGCCAGCAGTTTAGCGCATAGGGACGCAGGGGTGGAATATGGCTACACCTTC. It encodes CASSLAHRDAGVEYGYTF.